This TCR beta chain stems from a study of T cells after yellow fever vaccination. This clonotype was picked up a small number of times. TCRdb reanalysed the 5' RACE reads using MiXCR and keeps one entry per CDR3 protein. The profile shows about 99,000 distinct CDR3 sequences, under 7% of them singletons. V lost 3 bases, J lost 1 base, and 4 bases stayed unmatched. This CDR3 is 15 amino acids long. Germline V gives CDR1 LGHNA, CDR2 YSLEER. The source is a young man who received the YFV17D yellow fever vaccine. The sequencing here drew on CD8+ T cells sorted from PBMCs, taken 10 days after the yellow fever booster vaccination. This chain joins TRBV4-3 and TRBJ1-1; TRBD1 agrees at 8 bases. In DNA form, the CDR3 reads TGCGCCAGCAGCCACCAGACAGGGGAGAACACTGAAGCTTTCTTT. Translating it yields CASSHQTGENTEAFF.